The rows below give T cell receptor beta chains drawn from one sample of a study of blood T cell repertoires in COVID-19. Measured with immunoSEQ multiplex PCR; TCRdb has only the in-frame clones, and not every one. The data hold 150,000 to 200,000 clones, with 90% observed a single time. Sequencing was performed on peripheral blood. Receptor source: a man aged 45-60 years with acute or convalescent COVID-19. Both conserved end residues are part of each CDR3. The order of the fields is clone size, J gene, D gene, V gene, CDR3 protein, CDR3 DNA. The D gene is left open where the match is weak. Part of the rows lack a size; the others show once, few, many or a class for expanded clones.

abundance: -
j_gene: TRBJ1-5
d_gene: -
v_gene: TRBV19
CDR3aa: CASSVGGYDQPQHF
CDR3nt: TGTGCCAGTAGTGTCGGGGGGTACGATCAGCCCCAGCATTTT

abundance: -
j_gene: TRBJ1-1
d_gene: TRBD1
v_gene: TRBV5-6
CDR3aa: CASSWGQWNTEAFF
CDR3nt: TGTGCCAGCAGCTGGGGACAGTGGAACACTGAAGCTTTCTTT

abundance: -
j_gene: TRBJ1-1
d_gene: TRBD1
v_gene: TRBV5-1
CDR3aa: CASSVGTAKNTEAFF
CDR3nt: TGCGCCAGCAGCGTCGGGACAGCGAAGAACACTGAAGCTTTCTTT

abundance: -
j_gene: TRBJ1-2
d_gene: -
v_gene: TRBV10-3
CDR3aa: CAISESTSPRGYTF
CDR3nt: TGTGCCATCAGTGAGTCGACAAGCCCCCGTGGCTACACCTTC

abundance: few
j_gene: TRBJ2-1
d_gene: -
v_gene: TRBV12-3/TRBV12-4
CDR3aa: CASSLSSIEQFF
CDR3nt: TGTGCCAGCAGTTTATCTAGCATCGAGCAGTTCTTC

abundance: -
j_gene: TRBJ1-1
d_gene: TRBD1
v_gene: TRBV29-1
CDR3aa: CSVGQGGAEAFF
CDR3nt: TGCAGCGTTGGACAGGGGGGGGCCGAAGCTTTCTTT

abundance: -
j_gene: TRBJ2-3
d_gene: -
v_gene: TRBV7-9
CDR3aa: CASSTLGGAGSTDTQYF
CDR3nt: TGTGCCAGCAGTACCCTTGGAGGGGCGGGATCCACAGATACGCAGTATTTT

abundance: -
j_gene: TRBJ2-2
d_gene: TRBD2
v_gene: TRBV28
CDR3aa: CASSSPGRGVTGELFF
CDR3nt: TGTGCCAGCAGCAGCCCCGGGAGGGGGGTCACCGGGGAGCTGTTTTTT

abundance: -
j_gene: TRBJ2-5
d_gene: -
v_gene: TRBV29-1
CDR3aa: CSVVVGGPTQYF
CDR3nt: TGCAGCGTTGTGGTGGGGGGTCCGACCCAGTACTTC

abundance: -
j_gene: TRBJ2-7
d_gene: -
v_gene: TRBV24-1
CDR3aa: CATSQGSEQYF
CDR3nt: TGTGCCACCAGTCAGGGGAGCGAGCAGTACTTC

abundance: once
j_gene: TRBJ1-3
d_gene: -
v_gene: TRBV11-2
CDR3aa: CASSLGHAGNTIYF
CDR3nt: TGTGCCAGCAGCTTAGGACATGCTGGAAACACCATATATTTT

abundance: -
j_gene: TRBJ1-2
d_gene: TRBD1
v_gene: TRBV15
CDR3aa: CATSRGGQDYGYTF
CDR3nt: TGTGCCACCAGCAGAGGAGGACAGGACTATGGCTACACCTTC

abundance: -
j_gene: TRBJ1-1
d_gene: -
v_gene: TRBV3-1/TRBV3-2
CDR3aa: CASSQGVGYTEAFF
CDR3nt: TGTGCCAGCAGCCAAGGAGTCGGGTACACTGAAGCTTTCTTT

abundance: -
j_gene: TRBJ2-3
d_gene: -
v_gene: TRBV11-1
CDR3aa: CASSFRGDTQYF
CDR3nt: TGTGCCAGCAGCTTTCGGGGAGATACGCAGTATTTT

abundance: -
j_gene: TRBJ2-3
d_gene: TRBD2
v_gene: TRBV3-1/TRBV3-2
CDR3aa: CASSSETSGNGADTQYF
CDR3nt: TGTGCCAGCAGCTCAGAGACTAGCGGGAATGGAGCAGATACGCAGTATTTT

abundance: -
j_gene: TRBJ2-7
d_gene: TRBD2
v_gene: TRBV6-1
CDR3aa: CASSEVAGGYEQYF
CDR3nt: TGTGCCAGCAGTGAAGTAGCGGGAGGCTACGAGCAGTACTTC

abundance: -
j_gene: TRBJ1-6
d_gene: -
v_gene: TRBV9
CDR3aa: CASSVAENSPLHF
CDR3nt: TGTGCCAGCAGCGTAGCTGAGAATTCACCCCTCCACTTT

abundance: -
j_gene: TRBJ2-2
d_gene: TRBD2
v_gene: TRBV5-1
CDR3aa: CASSFLLAGGYTGELFF
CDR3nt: TGCGCCAGCAGCTTCCTACTAGCGGGAGGGTACACCGGGGAGCTGTTTTTT

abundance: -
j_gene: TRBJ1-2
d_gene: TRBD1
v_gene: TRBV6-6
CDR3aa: CASRHGQGYGYTF
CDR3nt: TGTGCCAGCAGACATGGACAGGGGTATGGCTACACCTTC

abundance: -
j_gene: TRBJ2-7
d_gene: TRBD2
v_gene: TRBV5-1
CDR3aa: CASSLAGVHEQYF
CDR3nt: TGCGCCAGCAGTCTAGCGGGAGTGCACGAGCAGTACTTC

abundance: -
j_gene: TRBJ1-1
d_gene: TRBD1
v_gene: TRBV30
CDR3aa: CAWSDRGTEAFF
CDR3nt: TGTGCCTGGAGTGACAGGGGAACTGAAGCTTTCTTT

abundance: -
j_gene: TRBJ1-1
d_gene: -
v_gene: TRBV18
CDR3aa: CASSPLPVVEAFF
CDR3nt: TGTGCCAGCTCACCACTCCCGGTAGTTGAAGCTTTCTTT

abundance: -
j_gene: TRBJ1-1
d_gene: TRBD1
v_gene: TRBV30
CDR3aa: CAWSRPGTVNTEAFF
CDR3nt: TGTGCCTGGAGTAGACCCGGGACAGTGAACACTGAAGCTTTCTTT

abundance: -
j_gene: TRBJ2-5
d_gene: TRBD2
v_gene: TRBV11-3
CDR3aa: CASSQGLTSGGRQETQYF
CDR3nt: TGTGCCAGCAGTCAAGGACTGACTAGCGGGGGCCGTCAAGAGACCCAGTACTTC

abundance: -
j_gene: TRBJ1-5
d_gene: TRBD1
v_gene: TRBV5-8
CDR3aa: CASSFLQGSAQPQHF
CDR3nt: TGTGCCAGCAGCTTCCTACAGGGGAGCGCACAGCCCCAGCATTTT

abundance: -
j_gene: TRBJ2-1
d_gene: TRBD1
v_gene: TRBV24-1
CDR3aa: CATSDFRTGGVGNEQFF
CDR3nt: TGTGCCACCAGTGATTTTCGGACAGGGGGCGTCGGGAATGAGCAGTTCTTC

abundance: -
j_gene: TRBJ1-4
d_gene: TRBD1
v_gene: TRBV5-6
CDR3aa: CASSPSGTAEKLFF
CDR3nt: TGTGCCAGCAGCCCTTCCGGGACAGCTGAAAAACTGTTTTTT

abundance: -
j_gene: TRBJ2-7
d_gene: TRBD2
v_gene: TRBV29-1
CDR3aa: CSVNFWGTSGPRQYF
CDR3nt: TGCAGCGTTAATTTTTGGGGGACTAGCGGGCCTCGGCAGTACTTC

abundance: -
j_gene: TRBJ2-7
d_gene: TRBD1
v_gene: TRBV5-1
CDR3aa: CASSAGTGAYEQYF
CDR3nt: TGCGCCAGCAGCGCCGGGACAGGGGCCTACGAGCAGTACTTC

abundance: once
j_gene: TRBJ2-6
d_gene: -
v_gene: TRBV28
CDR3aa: CASSLYSPSRANVLTF
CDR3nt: TGTGCCAGCAGTTTGTACAGCCCTTCCCGGGCCAACGTCCTGACTTTC

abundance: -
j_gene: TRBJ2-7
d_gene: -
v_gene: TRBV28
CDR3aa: CASSLPGIAYEQYF
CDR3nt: TGTGCCAGCAGTTTACCCGGGATTGCCTACGAGCAGTACTTC

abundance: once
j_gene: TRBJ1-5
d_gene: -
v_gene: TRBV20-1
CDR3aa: CSATPDRGQHF
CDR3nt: TGCAGTGCCACCCCTGATCGGGGACAGCATTTT

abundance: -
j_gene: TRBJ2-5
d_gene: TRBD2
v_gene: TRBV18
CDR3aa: CASSLAGPPEGRTQYF
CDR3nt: TGTGCCAGCTCCCTAGCGGGACCCCCTGAGGGGCGGACCCAGTACTTC

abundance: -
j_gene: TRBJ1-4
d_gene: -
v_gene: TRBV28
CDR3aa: CASSSLRGRNEKLFF
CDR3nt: TGTGCCAGCAGTTCTCTCAGGGGTCGTAATGAAAAACTGTTTTTT

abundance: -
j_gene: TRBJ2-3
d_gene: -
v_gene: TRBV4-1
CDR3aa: CASSQEGVRGTDTQYF
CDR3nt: TGCGCCAGCAGCCAAGAGGGGGTTCGGGGGACAGATACGCAGTATTTT

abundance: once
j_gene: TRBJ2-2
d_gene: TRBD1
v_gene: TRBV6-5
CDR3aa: CASSYEGQGYTGELFF
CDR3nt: TGTGCCAGCAGTTACGAGGGACAGGGTTACACCGGGGAGCTGTTTTTT

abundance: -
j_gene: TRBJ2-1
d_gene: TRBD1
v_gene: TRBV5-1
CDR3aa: CASSLTITGGEQFF
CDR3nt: TGCGCCAGCAGCTTGACAATAACAGGGGGTGAGCAGTTCTTC

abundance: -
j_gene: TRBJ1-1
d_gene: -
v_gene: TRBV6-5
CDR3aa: CASRRQPNTEAFF
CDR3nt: TGTGCCAGCAGGAGACAGCCTAACACTGAAGCTTTCTTT

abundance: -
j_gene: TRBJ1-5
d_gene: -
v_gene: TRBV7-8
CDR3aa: CASSQGLLANQPQHF
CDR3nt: TGTGCCAGCAGTCAGGGACTTCTCGCAAATCAGCCCCAGCATTTT

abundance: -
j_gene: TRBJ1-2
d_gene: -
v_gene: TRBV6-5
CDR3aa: CASRPAGPNGYTF
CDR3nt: TGTGCCAGCAGGCCCGCAGGGCCCAATGGCTACACCTTC

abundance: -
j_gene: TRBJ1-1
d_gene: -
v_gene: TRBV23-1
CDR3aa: CASSQVLTWGAEAFF
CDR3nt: TGCGCCAGCAGTCAAGTTTTGACCTGGGGCGCTGAAGCTTTCTTT

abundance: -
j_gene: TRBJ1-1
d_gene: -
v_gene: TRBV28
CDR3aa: CASSLAGAYRGTEAFF
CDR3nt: TGTGCCAGCAGTTTGGCAGGGGCGTACCGAGGGACTGAAGCTTTCTTT

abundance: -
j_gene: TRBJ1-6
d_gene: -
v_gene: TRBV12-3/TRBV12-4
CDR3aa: CASSDGVSPLHF
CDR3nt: TGTGCCAGCAGCGATGGAGTTTCACCCCTCCACTTT

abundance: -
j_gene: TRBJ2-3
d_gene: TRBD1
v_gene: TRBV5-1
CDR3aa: CASSFGGGQVDTQYF
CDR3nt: TGCGCCAGCAGCTTTGGGGGTGGACAGGTTGATACGCAGTATTTT